These 25 T cell receptor beta chains were all obtained from the same sample, sequenced in a study of beta chain features in type 1 diabetes. Findings of the study overall: Patients with Type 1 diabetes showed moderately but significantly shorter TCRB CDR3s in all four CD4+ subsets.

What was sequenced were expressed TCRB transcripts, since all of the isolated RNA had been reverse transcribed. Repertoires were generated with immunoSEQ multiplex PCR, while TCRdb's copy carries only in-frame clones and drops some. This sample has about 240,000 clones, with roughly 13% found just once. Their cognate antigens are unknown. The sample was naive CD4+ T cells from blood. The origin of the receptors is a man aged 25-45 years with type 1 diabetes.

A few counts support this clone. The V call is TRBV14, the J call TRBJ2-1, with D unresolved. Germline assignment: CDR1 SGHDN and CDR2 FVKESK. Trimming removed 0 bases from V and 9 bases from J, with 9 bases in between. CDR3 length equals 13 residues. The CDR3 sequence is CASSQDEVSEQFF. The CDR3 DNA follows: TGTGCCAGCAGCCAAGATGAGGTCTCTGAGCAGTTCTTC.

This clone was picked up a small number of times. The chain couples TRBV12-5 to TRBJ2-1; TRBD2 matches 13 bases. The CDR3 has 14 amino acids. Germline CDR1 reads LGHNT; CDR2 reads FRNRAP. V lost 1 base, J lost 15 bases, and 6 bases stayed unmatched. Here the CDR3 DNA reads TGTGCTAGTGGTTTGGGGACTAGCGGGGGAGCGGGGTTCTTC. Its translation: CASGLGTSGGAGFF.

The genes are TRBV6-5 and TRBJ1-2; no clear D gene. Germline CDR1 reads MNHEY; CDR2 reads SVGAGI. This CDR3 contains 15 residues. Between the trimmed V and J ends, which lost 2 bases and 4 bases, there was a span of 14 bases. CDR3 DNA: TGTGCCAGCAGTTACCTTGGTTCGGGTGGCTATGGCTACACCTTC. Its protein is CASSYLGSGGYGYTF.

The genes are TRBV5-4 and TRBJ1-6; D remains unclear. V lost 0 bases, J lost 2 bases, and 9 bases lay in between. The CDR3 runs 16 residues. Germline V gene lookup returns CDR1 SGHNT and CDR2 YYREEE (reference sequence). The CDR3 is CASSLDVQAYNSPLHF. DNA of the CDR3: TGTGCCAGCAGCTTGGATGTCCAGGCCTATAATTCACCCCTCCACTTT.

This clone was observed a handful of times. CDR3 coding DNA: TGTGCCAGCAGTCCGGCGGAGGCGAACACTGAAGCTTTCTTT. This codes for CASSPAEANTEAFF. This sequence joins TRBV27 and TRBJ1-1; D gene uncertain. Deletions cut 5 bases from V and 1 base from J, with 11 bases between. This CDR3 comprises 14 residues. Germline V lookup: CDR1 MNHEY, CDR2 SMNVEV (reference sequence).

Only a few counts were recorded for this clone. The rearrangement uses TRBV30 and TRBJ2-3; possible D gene TRBD2, 6 bases. CDR1 GTSNPN and CDR2 SVGIG come from the germline V gene (reference sequence). Trimming shortened V by 1 base and J by 2 bases, and 10 bases separated the two germline ends. The CDR3 is 14 amino acids. In nucleotides, the CDR3 is TGTGCCTGGAGTGGTGGGACTGACACAGATACGCAGTATTTT. Amino acids: CAWSGGTDTDTQYF. The whole variable domain, remainder taken from reference TRBV30 and TRBJ2-3, is SQTIHQWPATLVQPVGSPLSLECTVEGTSNPNLYWYRQAAGRGLQLLFYSVGIGQISSEVPQNLSASRPQDRQFILSSKKLLLSDSGFYLCAWSGGTDTDTQYFGPGTRLTVL.

This clone was found a few times. The chain recombines TRBV5-1 with TRBJ2-5; 7 bases map to TRBD2. The CDR3 runs 14 residues. The V and J ends lost 0 bases and 4 bases, in that order; junction bases with no gene match: 3. Looked up from germline, CDR1 is SGHRS and CDR2 is YFSETQ. In DNA form, the CDR3 reads TGCGCCAGCAGCTTGGATGGGACTACAGAGACCCAGTACTTC. Residues: CASSLDGTTETQYF. The full variable domain, with the rest looked up from reference TRBV5-1 and TRBJ2-5, is KAGVTQTPRYLIKTRGQQVTLSCSPISGHRSVSWYQQTPGQGLQFLFEYFSETQRNKGNFPGRFSGRQFSNSRSEMNVSTLELGDSALYLCASSLDGTTETQYFGPGTRLLVL.

The gene calls are TRBV7-2 and TRBJ1-2; D is unclear. V lost 4 bases and J 4 bases, leaving 16 bases between the germline ends. Germline V gives CDR1 SGHTA, CDR2 FQGNSA. The CDR3 totals 15 residues. CDR3 region: CASSSWELGFYGYTF. CDR3 bases: TGTGCCAGCAGCTCCTGGGAGCTGGGGTTCTATGGCTACACCTTC.

The chain joins TRBV7-2 to TRBJ2-2; no clear D. The germline V gene has CDR1 SGHTA and CDR2 FQGNSA. CDR3 size: 14 residues. Between the trimmed V and J ends, which lost 5 bases and 1 base, there was a span of 8 bases. The CDR3 reads CASSANWNTGELFF. DNA for the CDR3: TGTGCCAGCAGCGCAAACTGGAACACCGGGGAGCTGTTTTTT.

This clone was seen a handful of times. The chain has TRBV14 and TRBJ1-1, with 10 bases matching TRBD1. The CDR3 runs to 15 residues. J was trimmed by 6 bases and V by 2 bases; bases with no gene match: 6. Germline-derived CDR1 and CDR2 are SGHDN and FVKESK. In DNA form, the CDR3 reads TGTGCCAGCAGCCAACGGTGGACAGGGGGATCTGAAGCTTTCTTT. Translated, it gives CASSQRWTGGSEAFF.

J is TRBJ1-4 and V is TRBV25-1; TRBD1 matches 10 bases. With V trimmed by 6 bases and J by 5 bases, 3 bases remained unmatched. CDR1 and CDR2 (germline): MGHDK, SYGVNS. The CDR3 has 14 residues. DNA of the CDR3: TGTGCCAGCAGACCGGACAGGGGGAATGAAAAACTGTTTTTT. It is translated as CASRPDRGNEKLFF.

The gene calls are TRBV4-1 and TRBJ1-1; 10 bases fit TRBD1. There are 17 residues in the CDR3. The V and J ends lost 4 bases and 1 base, in that order; junction bases with no gene match: 9. Per germline, CDR1 MGHRA and CDR2 YSYEKL. This chain's CDR3 is CASSRTGQGEPNTEAFF. CDR3 in DNA: TGCGCCAGCAGCCGCACCGGACAGGGGGAGCCGAACACTGAAGCTTTCTTT.

This clone has just a few counts. The rearrangement joins TRBV29-1 to TRBJ2-7; weak D call: TRBD2 (8 bases). The germline CDR1 and CDR2 sequences are SQVTM and ANQGSEA. Trimming stripped 1 base from V and 2 bases from J, with 18 bases between. This CDR3 is built from 16 residues. DNA for the CDR3: TGCAGCGTTGAAGCCGGGGGGGGTCAGGGGGCCTACGAGCAGTACTTC. Encoded protein: CSVEAGGGQGAYEQYF.

Comments on this clone: The sample carries other DNA sequences with the same CDR3. This chain joins TRBV9 and TRBJ2-7, with 8 positions matching TRBD1. CDR1 SGDLS and CDR2 YYNGEE come from the germline V gene. The CDR3 is made up of 15 amino acids. Trimming at V came to 3 bases and at J to 2 bases, leaving 7 bases not matched to a gene. For the CDR3, the DNA is TGTGCCAGCAGCGCCGGGACAGGACTAACCTACGAGCAGTACTTC. Protein sequence: CASSAGTGLTYEQYF.

A few counts support this clone. V is TRBV18 and J is TRBJ1-4; no definite D call. CDR3 length equals 16 residues. Germline assignment: CDR1 KGHSH and CDR2 LQKENI. V lost 1 base and J lost 3, with 12 bases in between. CDR3 in DNA: TGTGCCAGCTCACCACTCGTAGGGAGAGCTAATGAAAAACTGTTTTTT. Amino acid sequence: CASSPLVGRANEKLFF.

This clone was picked up a small number of times. This rearrangement joins TRBV29-1 to TRBJ1-1, with 8 bases fitting TRBD1. The CDR3 has 13 amino acids. In germline, CDR1 is SQVTM, CDR2 ANQGSEA. The junction had 7 bases not matched to a gene; V was cut back by 4 bases and J by 6 bases. CDR3 bases: TGCAGCGTTGGCGCTGTACAGGGGGCTGAAGCTTTCTTT. Amino acid sequence: CSVGAVQGAEAFF.

The chain uses TRBV5-1 and TRBJ2-1, with D unclear. CDR1 is SGHRS and CDR2 is YFSETQ in the germline V gene. CDR3 length: 15 amino acids. Trimming cost V 2 bases and J 1 base, with 10 bases left between them. The chain's CDR3 is CASSLDSPSYNEQFF. The CDR3 DNA is TGCGCCAGCAGCTTAGACTCTCCTTCCTACAATGAGCAGTTCTTC.

V is TRBV18 and J is TRBJ1-2; D perhaps matches TRBD1 (6 bases). CDR1 and CDR2 from the germline V gene are KGHSH and LQKENI. The V and J ends lost 6 bases and 2 bases respectively, with 13 bases between them. The CDR3 runs to 14 residues. The CDR3 DNA follows: TGTGCCAGCTCGCTCGGCAGGGGCAACTATGGCTACACCTTC. Translated, it gives CASSLGRGNYGYTF.

The chain employs TRBV5-1 and TRBJ2-3, with TRBD2 matching 11 bases. This CDR3 has 16 amino acids. Germline V gene lookup returns CDR1 SGHRS and CDR2 YFSETQ. The V and J ends lost 4 bases and 2 bases, in that order; junction bases with no gene match: 6. CDR3 sequence reads: CASSPGLAGLTDTQYF. The DNA for the CDR3 is TGCGCCAGCAGCCCCGGACTAGCGGGCCTCACAGATACGCAGTATTTT.

This clone has just a few counts. V and J are TRBV4-1 and TRBJ2-1, with 9 bases that match TRBD2. The CDR3 runs to 16 residues. Germline CDR1 MGHRA, CDR2 YSYEKL. V trimming: 0 bases; J trimming: 6 bases; junction bases outside the gene matches: 6. CDR3 in amino acids: CASSQDRTSAPNEQFF. CDR3 bases: TGCGCCAGCAGCCAAGATCGGACTAGCGCACCCAATGAGCAGTTCTTC.

The rearrangement uses TRBV11-2 and TRBJ2-1, with 9 bases identical to TRBD1. Trimming cost V 8 bases and J 8 bases; bases outside gene matches: 13. This CDR3 comprises 15 residues. Germline V lookup: CDR1 SGHAT, CDR2 FQNNGV. The CDR3, as DNA: TGTGCCAGCGGGAGCCTCGGGACAGGGTGGGATGAGCAGTTCTTC. Translation: CASGSLGTGWDEQFF.

This clone was seen a few times. The chain employs TRBV9 and TRBJ1-1, with D uncertain. The CDR3 sequence is 14 residues long. The germline CDR1 and CDR2 sequences are SGDLS and YYNGEE. The V and J ends lost 0 bases and 5 bases respectively, with 11 bases between them. The DNA for the CDR3 is TGTGCCAGCAGCGTAGCCCCGCGAGGGACTGAAGCTTTCTTT. Its translation is CASSVAPRGTEAFF. Filled out from reference TRBV9 and TRBJ1-1, the complete variable domain reads DSGVTQTPKHLITATGQRVTLRCSPRSGDLSVYWYQQSLDQGLQFLIQYYNGEERAKGNILERFSAQQFPDLHSELNLSSLELGDSALYFCASSVAPRGTEAFFGQGTRLTVV.

The chain is built from TRBV30 and TRBJ2-5; D gene uncertain. Germline V CDR1 and CDR2: GTSNPN, SVGIG (reference sequence). V lost 4 bases and J 1 base, leaving 4 bases between the germline ends. The CDR3 consists of 11 residues. The CDR3 bases are TGTGCCTGGACAGGCCAAGAGACCCAGTACTTC. Translating gives CAWTGQETQYF. Supplemented by reference TRBV30 and TRBJ2-5, the full variable domain reads SQTIHQWPATLVQPVGSPLSLECTVEGTSNPNLYWYRQAAGRGLQLLFYSVGIGQISSEVPQNLSASRPQDRQFILSSKKLLLSDSGFYLCAWTGQETQYFGPGTRLLVL.

Note on this clone: Distinct nucleotide sequences in the sample also encode this CDR3. V and J are TRBV5-1 and TRBJ1-2; 8 bases match TRBD1. J gave up 3 bases and V 4 bases, and 2 bases lay outside the gene matches. The germline CDR1 and CDR2 sequences are SGHRS and YFSETQ. The CDR3 runs 13 residues. The CDR3 DNA sequence: TGCGCCAGCAGCCCGACAGGGGACTATGGCTACACCTTC. Amino acid sequence: CASSPTGDYGYTF.

The chain combines TRBV5-1 with TRBJ1-5; D may be TRBD1 (5 bases). CDR3 length equals 15 residues. Trimming cost V 0 bases and J 7 bases, with 14 bases left between them. The germline gives CDR1 SGHRS, CDR2 YFSETQ. The CDR3: CASSLVGGNEQPQHF. CDR3 coding DNA: TGCGCCAGCAGCTTGGTTGGGGGGAACGAGCAGCCCCAGCATTTT.